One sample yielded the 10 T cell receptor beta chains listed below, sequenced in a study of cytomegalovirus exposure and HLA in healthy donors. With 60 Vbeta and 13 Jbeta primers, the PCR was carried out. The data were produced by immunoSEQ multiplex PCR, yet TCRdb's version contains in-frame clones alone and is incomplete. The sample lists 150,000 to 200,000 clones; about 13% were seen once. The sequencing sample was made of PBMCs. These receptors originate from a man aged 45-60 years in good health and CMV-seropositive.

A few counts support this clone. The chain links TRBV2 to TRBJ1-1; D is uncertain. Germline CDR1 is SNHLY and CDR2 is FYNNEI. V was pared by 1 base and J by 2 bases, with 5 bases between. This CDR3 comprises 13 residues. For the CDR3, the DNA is TGTGCCAGCAGTGAAGACTTAAACACTGAAGCTTTCTTT. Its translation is CASSEDLNTEAFF.

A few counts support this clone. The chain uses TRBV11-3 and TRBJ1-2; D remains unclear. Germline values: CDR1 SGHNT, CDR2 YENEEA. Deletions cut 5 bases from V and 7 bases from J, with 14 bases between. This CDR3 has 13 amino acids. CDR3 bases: TGTGCCAGCAGCCCAGAGCAGGTCTCTGGCTACACCTTC. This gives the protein CASSPEQVSGYTF.

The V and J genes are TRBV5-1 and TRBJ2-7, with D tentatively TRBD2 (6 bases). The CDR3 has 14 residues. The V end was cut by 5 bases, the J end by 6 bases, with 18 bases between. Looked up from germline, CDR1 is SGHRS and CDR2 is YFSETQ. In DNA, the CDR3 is TGCGCCAGCAGAATGGGGACTGCCGTCTCCGAGCAGTACGTC. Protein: CASRMGTAVSEQYV.

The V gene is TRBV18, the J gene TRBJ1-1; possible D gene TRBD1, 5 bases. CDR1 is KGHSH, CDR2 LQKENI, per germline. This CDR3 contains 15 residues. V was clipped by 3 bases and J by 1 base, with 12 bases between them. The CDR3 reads CASSPGGGTNTEAFF. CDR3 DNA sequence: TGTGCCAGCTCACCGGGGGGGGGTACGAACACTGAAGCTTTCTTT. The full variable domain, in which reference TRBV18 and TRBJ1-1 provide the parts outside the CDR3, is NAGVMQNPRHLVRRRGQEARLRCSPMKGHSHVYWYRQLPEEGLKFMVYLQKENIIDESGMPKERFSAEFPKEGPSILRIQQVVRGDSAAYFCASSPGGGTNTEAFFGQGTRLTVV.

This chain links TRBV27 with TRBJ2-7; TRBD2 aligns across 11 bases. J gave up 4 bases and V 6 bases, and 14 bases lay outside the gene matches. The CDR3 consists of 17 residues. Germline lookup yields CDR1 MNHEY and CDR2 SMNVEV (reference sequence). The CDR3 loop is CASRELGTSGGAYEQYF. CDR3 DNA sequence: TGTGCCAGCAGAGAATTAGGAACTAGCGGGGGAGCGTACGAGCAGTACTTC.

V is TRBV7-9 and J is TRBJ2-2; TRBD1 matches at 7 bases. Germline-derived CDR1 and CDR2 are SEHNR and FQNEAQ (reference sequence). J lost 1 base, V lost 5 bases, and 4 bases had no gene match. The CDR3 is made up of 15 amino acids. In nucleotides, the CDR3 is TGTGCCAGCAGCAGACGGACAGGGAACACCGGGGAGCTGTTTTTT. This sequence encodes CASSRRTGNTGELFF.

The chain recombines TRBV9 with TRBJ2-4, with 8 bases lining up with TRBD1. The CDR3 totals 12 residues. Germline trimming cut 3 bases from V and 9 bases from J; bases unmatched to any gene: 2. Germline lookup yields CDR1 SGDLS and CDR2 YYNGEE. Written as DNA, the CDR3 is TGTGCCAGCAGCGGGACAGGGATCATTCAGTACTTC. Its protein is CASSGTGIIQYF.

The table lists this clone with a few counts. Here the CDR3 reads CASSPSRGGPSTGANVLTF. As DNA, the CDR3 is TGTGCCAGCAGCCCAAGCAGAGGAGGGCCATCCACTGGGGCCAACGTCCTGACTTTC. The V gene is TRBV7-9, the J gene TRBJ2-6, with a tentative D call TRBD2 (6 bases). This CDR3 is 19 amino acids long. CDR1 is SEHNR and CDR2 is FQNEAQ in the germline V gene (reference sequence). Trimming took off 5 bases at V and 2 bases at J, with 22 bases between the two ends.

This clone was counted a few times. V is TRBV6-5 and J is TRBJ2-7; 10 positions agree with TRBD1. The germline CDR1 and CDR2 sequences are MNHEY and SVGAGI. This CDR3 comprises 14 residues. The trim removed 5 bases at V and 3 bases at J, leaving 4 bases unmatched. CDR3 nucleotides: TGTGCCAGCAGTCCCGGACAGGGGGGCTACGAGCAGTACTTC. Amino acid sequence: CASSPGQGGYEQYF.

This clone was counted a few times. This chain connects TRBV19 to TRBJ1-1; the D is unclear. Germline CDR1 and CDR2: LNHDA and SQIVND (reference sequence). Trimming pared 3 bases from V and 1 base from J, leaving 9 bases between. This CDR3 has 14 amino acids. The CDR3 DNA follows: TGTGCCAGTAGTATCGGGATCTCGAACACTGAAGCTTTCTTT. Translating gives CASSIGISNTEAFF.